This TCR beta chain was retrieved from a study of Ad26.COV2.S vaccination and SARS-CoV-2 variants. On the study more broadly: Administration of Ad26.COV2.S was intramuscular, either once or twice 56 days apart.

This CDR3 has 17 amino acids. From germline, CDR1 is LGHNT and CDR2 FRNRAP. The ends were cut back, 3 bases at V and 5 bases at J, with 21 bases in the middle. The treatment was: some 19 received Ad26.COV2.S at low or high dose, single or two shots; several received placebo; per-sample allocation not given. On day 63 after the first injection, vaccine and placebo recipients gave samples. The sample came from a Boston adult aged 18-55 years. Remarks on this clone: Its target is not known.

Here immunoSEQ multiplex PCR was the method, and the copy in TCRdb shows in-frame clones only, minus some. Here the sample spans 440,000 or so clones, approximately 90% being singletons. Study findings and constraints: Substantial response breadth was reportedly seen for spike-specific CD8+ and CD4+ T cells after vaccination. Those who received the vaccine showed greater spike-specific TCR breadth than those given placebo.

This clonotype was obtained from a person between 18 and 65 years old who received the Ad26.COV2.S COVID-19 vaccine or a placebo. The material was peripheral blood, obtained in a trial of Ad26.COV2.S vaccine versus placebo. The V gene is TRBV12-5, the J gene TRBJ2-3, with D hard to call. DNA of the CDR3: TGTGCTAGTGGTTTAAGACCTTTAGATAGGCCTGTAGATACGCAGTATTTT. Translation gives CASGLRPLDRPVDTQYF.